This T cell receptor beta chain originates from a study of blood T cells in healthy people across ages. Notes on the study in general: Across the age range, TCR beta diversity per million T cells fell in a roughly linear way.

This clonotype was detected only a few times. Its antigen is unidentified. The CDR3 contains 14 residues. CDR1 and CDR2 (germline): SQVTM, ANQGSEA. The germline V and J ends were trimmed by 6 bases and 0 bases, with 15 bases remaining between them. Together with a sample-barcoded 5' primer, a J-beta primer mix was included in a second PCR lasting about 7 to 12 cycles. Tagging of each cDNA molecule was performed by a template-switch adaptor with 12 random nucleotides. Using its own MiXCR run on the 5' RACE reads, TCRdb lists one record per CDR3 protein. The table includes 1.5 million to 2 million distinct CDR3 sequences, 28% detected once. Healthy Caucasian individuals from Russia aged about 6 to 95 served as donors. Total RNA extraction produced at least 5.5 micrograms (per sample) for the study.

The sequence was collected from a woman in her twenties or thirties in good health. The sequencing sample was made of blood. This chain links TRBV29-1 with TRBJ2-7; D may be TRBD1 or TRBD2 (5 bases each). CDR3: CSVGGDGSSYEQYF. The CDR3 DNA sequence: TGCAGCGTAGGTGGGGACGGGTCCTCCTACGAGCAGTACTTC.